The TCR beta chain under discussion was sequenced for a study of blood T cell repertoires in COVID-19. Authors' analysis steps: How many nucleated cells were present was estimated from reference gene primer amplification. Assay: immunoSEQ multiplex PCR; the TCRdb copy retains only in-frame clones and omits some. V and J calls and clone size come straight from that table; D and trimming were deduced from the DNA. The sample has under 250,000 clones, less than 90% seen once. Germline values: CDR1 SGHAT, CDR2 FQNNGV. CDR3 length equals 18 residues. Germline trimming cut 1 base from V and 8 bases from J; bases unmatched to any gene: 10.

The receptor comes from a woman aged 55 to 70 who had recovered from COVID-19. This sequence joins TRBV11-2 and TRBJ2-1; TRBD2 matches at 14 bases. The specimen sequenced was peripheral blood. The CDR3: CASSLGRLAGGPIDEQFF. CDR3 DNA: TGTGCCAGCAGCTTAGGCCGACTAGCGGGGGGGCCTATTGATGAGCAGTTCTTC.